This TCR beta chain was observed in a study of shared clonotypes between healthy human individuals. General study points: Blood was the only sampled material, and tissue repertoires likely differ.

In germline, CDR1 is ENHRY, CDR2 SYGVKD. This CDR3 is 15 amino acids long. V lost 0 bases and J lost 4; bases outside the gene matches: 5. With regard to this clone: What it binds is not known.

Healthy HIV-negative adults without recent acute infections or vaccinations served as donors. An assay was performed, and its level was deep. Authors' data handling: For the immunoSEQ data, sequences were junction-only without quality scores, so filtering differed. Clones were sequenced by immunoSEQ multiplex PCR, and TCRdb holds only the in-frame ones, with some missing. Clonal size and the V and J genes are those of that table, whereas D and trimming came from the DNA. Of roughly 490,000 clones listed, over 60% were seen once; the top ten hold 10% to 15%. This chain connects TRBV10-3 to TRBJ1-1, with TRBD1 matching 7 bases. The clonotype was recovered from a woman between 40 and 55 years old in good health. Some clones in this sample may be carry-over from other donors' samples. Sequenced: PBMCs. The CDR3 DNA follows: TGTGCCATCAGTGAGTCTTGGCAGGGGGGCACTGAAGCTTTCTTT. It is translated as CAISESWQGGTEAFF.